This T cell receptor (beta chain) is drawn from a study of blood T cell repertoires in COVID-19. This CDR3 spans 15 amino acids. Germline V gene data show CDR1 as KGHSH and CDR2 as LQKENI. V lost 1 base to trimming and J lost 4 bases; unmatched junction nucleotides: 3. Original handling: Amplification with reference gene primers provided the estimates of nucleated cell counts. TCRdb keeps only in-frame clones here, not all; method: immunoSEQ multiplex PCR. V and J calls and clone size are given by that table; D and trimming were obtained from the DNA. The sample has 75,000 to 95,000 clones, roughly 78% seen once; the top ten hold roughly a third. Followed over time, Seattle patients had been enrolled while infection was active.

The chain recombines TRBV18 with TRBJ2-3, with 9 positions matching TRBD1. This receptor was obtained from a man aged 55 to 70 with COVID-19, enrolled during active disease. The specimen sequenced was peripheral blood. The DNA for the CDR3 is TGTGCCAGCTCACCACTGGGACAGGGAGCAGATACGCAGTATTTT. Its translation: CASSPLGQGADTQYF.